This TCR beta chain was captured by sequencing in a study of T cells in narcolepsy. Generated by immunoSEQ multiplex PCR, the TCRdb table keeps only in-frame clones and is missing some. The sample lists around 25,000 clones; roughly 80% were seen once. A word on this clone: Its specificity is not known.

The CDR3 length is 16 residues. The germline V and J ends were trimmed by 2 bases and 0 bases, with 11 bases remaining between them. Germline lookup yields CDR1 MNHEY and CDR2 SMNVEV (reference sequence). Findings and caveats of the study: In some patient and control memory CD4+ samples, autoreactive clones were absent.

The gene calls are TRBV27 and TRBJ2-1; D call uncertain. This TCR came from a human donor in good health. Sequenced input: memory (CD45RA-) CD4+ T cells from blood. This chain's CDR3 is CASSLIDPSSYNEQFF. CDR3 DNA sequence: TGTGCCAGCAGTTTAATAGATCCGAGCTCCTACAATGAGCAGTTCTTC.